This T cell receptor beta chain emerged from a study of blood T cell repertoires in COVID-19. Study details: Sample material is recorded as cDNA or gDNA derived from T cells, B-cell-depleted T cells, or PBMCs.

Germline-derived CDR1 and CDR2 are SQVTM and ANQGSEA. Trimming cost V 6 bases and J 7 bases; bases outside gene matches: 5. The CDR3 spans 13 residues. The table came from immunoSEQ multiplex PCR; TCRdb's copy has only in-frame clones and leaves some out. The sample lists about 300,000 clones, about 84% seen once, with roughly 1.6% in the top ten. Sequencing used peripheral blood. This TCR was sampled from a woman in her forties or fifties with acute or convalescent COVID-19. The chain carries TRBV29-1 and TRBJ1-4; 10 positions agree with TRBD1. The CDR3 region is CSVPGQGTEKLFF. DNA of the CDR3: TGCAGCGTCCCGGGACAGGGGACTGAAAAACTGTTTTTT.